Below, 2 T cell receptor beta chains from the same sample are listed, as sequenced in a study of CD8+CD57+ T cells in acquired aplastic anemia. All patients picked for sequencing had shown, by flow cytometry, an expansion of CD8+CD57+ cells. The study profiled TCR beta VDJ and CDR3 using genomic DNA as template. TCRdb reprocessed the reads with MiXCR, giving one entry per CDR3 protein. The sample has around 180,000 distinct CDR3 sequences; roughly half are singletons. Sequencing used sorted CD4+, CD8+, or CD8+CD57+ T cells (not recorded which) from PBMCs. All receptors come from a human donor with aplastic anemia.

The chain is built from TRBV10-3 and TRBJ2-3; TRBD2 agrees at 10 bases. Germline V gene lookup returns CDR1 ENHRY and CDR2 SYGVKD. Trimming at V came to 7 bases and at J to 2 bases, leaving 6 bases not matched to a gene. The CDR3 totals 15 residues. CDR3 in amino acids: CAITEAGGATDTQYF. DNA of the CDR3: TGTGCCATCACTGAAGCGGGGGGGGCCACAGATACGCAGTATTTT.

The chain links TRBV7-8 to TRBJ2-7, with D unresolved. This CDR3 has 13 amino acids. The ends were cut back, 5 bases at V and 4 bases at J, with 12 bases in the middle. The V gene's germline CDR1 is SGHVS and CDR2 FQNEAQ. The CDR3 DNA sequence: TGTGCCAGCAGCCTATCATACAGTTACGAGCAGTACTTC. This encodes CASSLSYSYEQYF.